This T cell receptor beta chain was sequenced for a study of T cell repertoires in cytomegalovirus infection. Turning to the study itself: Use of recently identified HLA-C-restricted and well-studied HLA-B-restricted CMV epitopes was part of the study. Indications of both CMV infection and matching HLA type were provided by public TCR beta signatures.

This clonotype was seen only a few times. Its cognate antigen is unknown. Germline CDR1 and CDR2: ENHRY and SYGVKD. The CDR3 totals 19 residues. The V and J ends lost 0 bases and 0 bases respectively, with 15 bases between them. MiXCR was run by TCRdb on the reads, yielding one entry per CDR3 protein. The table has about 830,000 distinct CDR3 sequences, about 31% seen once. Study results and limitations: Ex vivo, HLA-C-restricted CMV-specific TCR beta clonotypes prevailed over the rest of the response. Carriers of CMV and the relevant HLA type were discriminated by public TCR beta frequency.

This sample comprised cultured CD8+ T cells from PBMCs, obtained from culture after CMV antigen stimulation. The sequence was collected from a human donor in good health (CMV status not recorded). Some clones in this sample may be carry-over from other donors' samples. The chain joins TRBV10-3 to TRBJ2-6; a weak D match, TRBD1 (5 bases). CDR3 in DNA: TGTGCCATCAGTGAGTCGAAGCAGGGCGTAGACTCTGGGGCCAACGTCCTGACTTTC. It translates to CAISESKQGVDSGANVLTF.